This TCR beta chain was obtained from a study of PD-1 blockade in classical Hodgkin lymphoma. Worth noting for this clone: Its antigen is currently unknown.

Overall study results and limits: CD4+ TCR diversity rose significantly by C4D1, and CD8+ TCR diversity did not. Exclusion covered patients beginning nivolumab under 1 year post-ASCT.

V shed 0 bases and J shed 5 bases, with 11 bases lying between them. There are 14 residues in the CDR3. In germline, CDR1 is SGHKS, CDR2 YYEKEE (reference sequence). Here immunoSEQ multiplex PCR was the method, and the copy in TCRdb shows in-frame clones only, minus some. Of tens of thousands of clones detected, approximately 67% appear once; the ten largest clones hold over 0.95%. As to time point: cycle 4 day 1 (C4D1), after around six weeks of nivolumab. Every patient was affected by relapse after autologous stem cell transplantation, while exposure to brentuximab vedotin was not uniform. Isolation of CD4+ T cells from thawed PBMCs was performed by magnetic negative selection.

This clonotype was obtained from a human donor with classical Hodgkin lymphoma. The chain couples TRBV5-5 to TRBJ1-1; no clear D gene. This sample comprised CD4+ T cells from blood, obtained before the fourth cycle of nivolumab. As DNA, the CDR3 is TGTGCCAGCAGCTTGGGGGAATTTGTTACTGAAGCTTTCTTT. Its translation: CASSLGEFVTEAFF.